The present TCR beta chain was sequenced within a study of T cell responses to AZD1222 COVID-19 vaccine. Findings of the study overall: Spike-specific TCRs gained breadth and depth after people received two AZD1222 doses.

Assay: immunoSEQ multiplex PCR; the TCRdb copy retains only in-frame clones and omits some. The table includes approximately 99,000 clones, more than 70% detected once. A remark on this clone: Its matching antigen is unknown.

Trimming cost V 2 bases and J 0 bases, with 8 bases left between them. The CDR3 is 15 residues long. Per germline, CDR1 SGHTA and CDR2 FQGTGA. This TCR came from an adult in good health. The starting material was peripheral blood, obtained on day 0 of MenACWY control vaccination. The chain joins TRBV7-3 to TRBJ2-1; D perhaps matches TRBD2 (6 bases). The CDR3 is CASSLWGDSYNEQFF. CDR3 DNA sequence: TGTGCCAGCAGCTTATGGGGGGACTCCTACAATGAGCAGTTCTTC.